This note documents a single T cell receptor (beta chain) sequence. The target antigen is unknown. Built from TCR beta cDNA, the libraries had unique molecular identifiers in them. One entry per CDR3 protein results from TCRdb running MiXCR on the PCR reads. In the table there are approximately 260,000 distinct CDR3 sequences, 30% to 45% of which are singletons. These data are taken from a study of post-analysis software for immune sequencing data. Findings and caveats of the study: Controls' normalized Chao1 diversity significantly exceeded that of multiple sclerosis patients.

The source of this sequence is a girl aged 5 to 17 with multiple sclerosis. Sequenced material: blood.

The CDR3 reads CASTSKGSTEAFF. CDR3 nucleotides: TGTGCCAGCACCTCAAAAGGGTCCACTGAAGCTTTCTTT. This rearrangement joins TRBV12-3 or TRBV12-4 to TRBJ1-1; D call uncertain. The V end was cut by 7 bases, the J end by 4 bases, with 13 bases between. The CDR3 covers 13 residues.